This TCR beta chain was profiled in a study of graft-versus-host responses after intestinal transplantation. Study-wide background: All recipients got anti-thymocyte globulin induction, then tacrolimus and steroids for about three years.

V was cut by 1 base and J by 3 bases, with 9 bases left in between. Germline V CDR1 and CDR2: SGHVS, FQNEAQ. This CDR3 is 15 amino acids long. Assay: immunoSEQ multiplex PCR; the TCRdb copy retains only in-frame clones and omits some. The table shows approximately 58,000 clones, with roughly 90% occurring only once. The genes are TRBV7-8 and TRBJ1-4; D is uncertain. This sequence was found in a human patient who received an intestinal transplant, so some T cells may come from the graft donor. The sample in question was PBMCs, obtained 26 days after transplant. CDR3 loop: CASSLEEGANEKLFF. As DNA, the CDR3 is TGTGCCAGCAGCTTAGAGGAGGGAGCTAATGAAAAACTGTTTTTT. Together with reference TRBV7-8 and TRBJ1-4, the CDR3 gives the full variable domain: GAGVSQSPRYKVAKRGQDVALRCDPISGHVSLFWYQQALGQGPEFLTYFQNEAQLDKSGLPSDRFFAERPEGSVSTLKIQRTQQEDSAVYLCASSLEEGANEKLFFGSGTQLSVL.